Listed here are 2 T cell receptor beta chains from one sample, sequenced in a study of shared clonotypes between healthy human individuals. Naive CD8 cells lacked CD45RO and underwent positive selection for CCR7, leaving out terminally differentiated effector memory CD45RA+ cells. Generated by immunoSEQ multiplex PCR, the TCRdb table keeps only in-frame clones and is missing some. The sample lists around 2,000,000 clones; about 95% were seen once. The sequenced sample consisted of naive CD8+ T cells sorted from blood. The receptors were sampled from a man younger than 35 in good health.

The genes are TRBV5-6 and TRBJ2-7; 7 bases match TRBD1. Germline trimming cut 5 bases from V and 2 bases from J; bases unmatched to any gene: 7. CDR1 and CDR2 (germline): SGHDT, YYEEEE. There are 14 residues in the CDR3. This chain's CDR3 is CASSWPGTAYEQYF. The CDR3 DNA sequence: TGTGCCAGCAGTTGGCCCGGGACAGCCTACGAGCAGTACTTC.

This clone was recorded once. The V call is TRBV25-1, the J call TRBJ2-2; 10 positions agree with TRBD1. Germline V gene sequence: CDR1 MGHDK, CDR2 SYGVNS. V was pared by 3 bases and J by 5 bases, with 3 bases of the junction left unmatched. This CDR3 spans 15 amino acids. The CDR3 is CASSDRQGATGELFF. Written as DNA, the CDR3 is TGTGCCAGCAGTGACCGACAGGGGGCGACCGGGGAGCTGTTTTTT. The complete variable domain, with remaining parts taken from reference TRBV25-1 and TRBJ2-2, reads EADIYQTPRYLVIGTGKKITLECSQTMGHDKMYWYQQDPGMELHLIHYSYGVNSTEKGDLSSESTVSRIRTEHFPLTLESARPSHTSQYLCASSDRQGATGELFFGEGSRLTVL.